This TCR beta chain was observed in a study of T cell changes during pregnancy in multiple sclerosis. Repertoires were generated with immunoSEQ multiplex PCR, while TCRdb's copy carries only in-frame clones and drops some. The table shows 90,000 to 120,000 clones, with 80% to 95% occurring only once. CDR3 length: 13 residues. Germline CDR1 and CDR2: SSHAT and FNYEAQ (reference sequence). This clone showed up just a few times. Its ends do not fully match the called genes, so a read error is possible. This sequence was found in a female donor with multiple sclerosis, enrolled in a pregnancy study. The chain joins TRBV7-7 to TRBJ1-1; no reliable D call. The sequences come from peripheral blood, collected after pregnancy. The CDR3 bases are TGTGCTAGCAGCCCTGGTGACGGAGGAAGAGCTTTCTTT. Protein sequence: CASSPGDGGRAFF.